The rows below give T cell receptor beta chains drawn from one sample of a study of Graves' ophthalmopathy and Graves' hyperthyroidism. MiXCR, run by TCRdb on the multiplex PCR reads, gives a single entry per CDR3 protein. The sample holds hundreds of thousands of distinct CDR3 sequences, over 40% seen once. The specimen was peripheral blood. The receptors come from an adult man with Graves' ophthalmopathy. Both conserved end residues are part of each CDR3. The order of the fields is CDR3 DNA, CDR3 protein, clone size, V gene, D gene, J gene. D genes are given only for firm matches. Some rows have no size entry. The others give once, few or many, or a class for an expanded clone.

TGTGCCACCAGTCGTGCGGGGGAAAGCACAGATACGCAGTATTTT,CATSRAGESTDTQYF,few,TRBV24-1,TRBD2,TRBJ2-3
TGTGCCAGTAGTCGCGGGGTCACCGGGGAGCAGTACTTC,CASSRGVTGEQYF,.,TRBV19,.,TRBJ2-7
TGTGCCAGCAGTTTGGGTAGGGCCCTGAACACTGAAGCTTTCTTT,CASSLGRALNTEAFF,.,TRBV19,.,TRBJ1-1
TGTGCCAGCAGCTTAGTCGAGGTCGGAGAGACCCAGTACTTC,CASSLVEVGETQYF,many,TRBV7-2,.,TRBJ2-5
TGTGCCACCAGTGGGCAGGGGAGGAATGAGCAGTTCTTC,CATSGQGRNEQFF,.,TRBV24-1,.,TRBJ2-1
TGTGCCAGCAGCGGGACAGGGGAGGCTGAAGCTTTCTTT,CASSGTGEAEAFF,many,TRBV9,TRBD1,TRBJ1-1
TGTGCCAGTAGTATAGATGGTAAAGGGATGAGCTATGGCTACACCTTC,CASSIDGKGMSYGYTF,many,TRBV19,.,TRBJ1-2
TGTGCCTGGAGTGGTCGGGTGAACACTGAAGCTTTCTTT,CAWSGRVNTEAFF,few,TRBV30,.,TRBJ1-1
TGTGCCACCAGTGCCAGCAGAGTCAGGGGCACTGAAGCTTTCTTT,CATSASRVRGTEAFF,.,TRBV24-1,.,TRBJ1-1
TGCAGCGTTGAAGCGACAGGAACGAACACCGGAAAGCTGTTTTTT,CSVEATGTNTGKLFF,.,TRBV29-1,.,TRBJ2-2
TGTGCCAGCAGCTTGGGTTCTCGGGCAGATACGCAGTATTTT,CASSLGSRADTQYF,few,TRBV7-2,.,TRBJ2-3
TGTGCCAGCAGGTACGCTAGCGGGAGACCTAGCTCCTACGAGCAGTACTTC,CASRYASGRPSSYEQYF,many,TRBV2,TRBD2,TRBJ2-7
TGTGCCAGCAGGGCAGGGACCATGAACACTGAAGCTTTCTTT,CASRAGTMNTEAFF,many,TRBV7-8,.,TRBJ1-1
TGTGCCAGGCGGCGGGACAGGGGGAGGCATCAGCCCCAGCATTTT,CARRRDRGRHQPQHF,.,TRBV19,TRBD1,TRBJ1-5
TGTGCCAGCAGTTACTCGCTACCTGGGACAGGGGAAGAGACCCAGTACTTC,CASSYSLPGTGEETQYF,many,TRBV6-6,TRBD1,TRBJ2-5
TGTGCCAGCAGGGAACAGGGCGAGGTACCCCTCCACTTT,CASREQGEVPLHF,many,TRBV6-5,.,TRBJ1-6
TGCGCCAGCACTAGCGGGGGGGGGGAGACCCAGTACTTC,CASTSGGGETQYF,many,TRBV10-2,TRBD2,TRBJ2-5
TGTGCCAGCACCTTTACCACCAGGGTTTCCTATAATTCACCCCTCCACTTT,CASTFTTRVSYNSPLHF,few,TRBV12-3/TRBV12-4,.,TRBJ1-6
TGTGCCAGCAGTCTCGGGACAGGGTTGGATCAGCCCCAGCATTTT,CASSLGTGLDQPQHF,once,TRBV12-3/TRBV12-4,TRBD1,TRBJ1-5
TGTGCCAGCAGCTTAGGGACTAGCGGGAAGTACGAACAGTACTTC,CASSLGTSGKYEQYF,.,TRBV25-1,TRBD2,TRBJ2-7
TGTGCCAGCAGTTACTCAGAACCCAGCTATGGCTACACCTTC,CASSYSEPSYGYTF,many,TRBV6-5,.,TRBJ1-2
TGTGCCAGCAGCTTCGACGCCAACACCGGGGAGCTGTTTTTT,CASSFDANTGELFF,many,TRBV7-9,.,TRBJ2-2
TGTGCCAGCAGCCCCTCGGCCAGGGGGCGAGAGACCCAGTACTTC,CASSPSARGRETQYF,.,TRBV10-2,TRBD1,TRBJ2-5
TGTGCCACCAGTGCCGGACAGGGGGCCTACGAGCAGTACTTC,CATSAGQGAYEQYF,many,TRBV24-1,TRBD1,TRBJ2-7
TGTGCCAGCAGCTTAGCCTTAATCAGAGGCGGTCACGAGCAGTACTTC,CASSLALIRGGHEQYF,.,TRBV7-2,.,TRBJ2-7
TGTGCCAGCAGCTTAGGAGGGGCTAACTATGGCTACACCTTC,CASSLGGANYGYTF,many,TRBV7-2,.,TRBJ1-2
TGTGCCATCAGTGAGTCGGGGCTAGCGGGAGCCCACGAGCATTTT,CAISESGLAGAHEHF,.,TRBV10-3,.,TRBJ1-5
TGCAGCGTTGGCGGGAGAAGAGAGACCCAGTACTTC,CSVGGRRETQYF,many,TRBV29-1,TRBD2,TRBJ2-5
TGTGCCAGCAGCTCCTTAATCCGGGCAGGGAGTCCCCAGCATTTT,CASSSLIRAGSPQHF,.,TRBV7-8,.,TRBJ1-5
TGTGCCAGCAGCCCCCGGGGAGGGGGGGTTGTGGATACGCAGTATTTT,CASSPRGGGVVDTQYF,.,TRBV9,.,TRBJ2-3
TGTGCCAGCAGCCAAGATCCACATGAAGGGGCTAATGAAAAACTGTTTTTT,CASSQDPHEGANEKLFF,.,TRBV7-8,.,TRBJ1-4
TGTGCCAGTAGTCGACAGGGGTCCTCTGGGGCCAACGTCCTGACTTTC,CASSRQGSSGANVLTF,many,TRBV19,TRBD1,TRBJ2-6
TGCAGCGACCGGGACAGGGTCGGCTACACCTTC,CSDRDRVGYTF,.,TRBV29-1,TRBD1,TRBJ1-2
TGTGCCAGCAGTTCCTACCGGGACAGTAATGAAAAACTGTTTTTT,CASSSYRDSNEKLFF,many,TRBV2,TRBD1,TRBJ1-4
TGCGCCAGCAGCTTGGCAGGGGCCGACCTCCCTGGAAACACCATATATTTT,CASSLAGADLPGNTIYF,.,TRBV5-1,.,TRBJ1-3
TGTGCCAGCAGCACCCCATCGGTGGATACGCAGTATTTT,CASSTPSVDTQYF,.,TRBV9,.,TRBJ2-3
TGTGCCAGCAGCCAAGAGCACAGGGCTAACTATGGCTACACCTTC,CASSQEHRANYGYTF,many,TRBV4-2,.,TRBJ1-2
TGTGCCAGCAGCAAGGCCGGGTCCTCGGGCACTGAAGCTTTC,CASSKAGSSGTEAF,.,TRBV7-6,.,TRBJ2-6
TGTGCCAGCAGTGCTCCCGACAGCTATGGCTACACCTTC,CASSAPDSYGYTF,few,TRBV7-2,.,TRBJ1-2
TGTGCCATCAGTGAGCAACTAGCGGGGGGGCTGAATGAGCAGTTCTTC,CAISEQLAGGLNEQFF,few,TRBV10-3,TRBD2,TRBJ2-1
TGTGCCAGCAGTGCCCAAGGGACAGCTAACTATGGCTACACCTTC,CASSAQGTANYGYTF,many,TRBV2,TRBD1,TRBJ1-2
TGTGCCAGCAGCCTTAATCCCCAAGAGACCCAGCACTTC,CASSLNPQETQHF,.,TRBV7-9,.,TRBJ2-5
TGTGCTGGCGACAGGGGGCGCATCCATAATTCACCCCTCCACTTT,CAGDRGRIHNSPLHF,.,TRBV2,TRBD1,TRBJ1-6
TGCAGCGTTGAGGCTCAGGGTGAAACCTACGAGCAGTACTTC,CSVEAQGETYEQYF,many,TRBV29-1,.,TRBJ2-7
TGCGCCAGCAGCTTCCCGTCGGCAGGCCCGAGGGAGACCCAGTACTTC,CASSFPSAGPRETQYF,few,TRBV5-1,.,TRBJ2-5
TGTGCCGTTGAAGTTGGAGGGGCCTATGGCTACACCTTC,CAVEVGGAYGYTF,.,TRBV10-3,.,TRBJ1-2
TGTGCCTGGAGTGTACTTCCCCCGGGACAGGGACAAGAGACCCAGTACTTC,CAWSVLPPGQGQETQYF,.,TRBV25-1,TRBD1,TRBJ2-5
TGTGCCAGCAGCTTGGTGGCCACTGGACATCAGCCCCAGCATTTT,CASSLVATGHQPQHF,.,TRBV5-5,.,TRBJ1-5
TGCACCTCGGACCGGGCCGGCTATGGCTACACCTTC,CTSDRAGYGYTF,.,TRBV29-1,.,TRBJ1-2
TGTGCCATCAGGACTAGCTTGGAAGAGACCCAGTACTTC,CAIRTSLEETQYF,many,TRBV10-3,TRBD2,TRBJ2-5
TGTGCCAGCAGCACCGGGGGGGGCGACGAGCAGTACTTC,CASSTGGGDEQYF,.,TRBV9,TRBD2,TRBJ2-7
TGCAGCGTTGAGGAGGGGGGACAGCCCCAAGAGACCCAGTACTTC,CSVEEGGQPQETQYF,once,TRBV29-1,.,TRBJ2-5
TGTGCCAGCAGCCAGTCGGGGGACAGGATTAGAGACGAGCAGTACTTC,CASSQSGDRIRDEQYF,.,TRBV7-6,TRBD1,TRBJ2-7
TGTGCTAGTGGTTTGCTACGCCGACAGGGGGTCAACTATAATTCACCCCTCCACTTT,CASGLLRRQGVNYNSPLHF,.,TRBV12-5,TRBD1,TRBJ1-6
TGTGCCAGCAGCGTTACAACTAATTCACCCCTCCACTTT,CASSVTTNSPLHF,many,TRBV9,.,TRBJ1-6
TGTGCCATCAGTTATGGGGGGGGAAGATCGAACACTGAAGCTTTCTTT,CAISYGGGRSNTEAFF,.,TRBV6-1,.,TRBJ1-1
TGCAGCGTGCAGGGGGATATCGGGGAGCTGTTTTTT,CSVQGDIGELFF,many,TRBV29-1,TRBD1,TRBJ2-2
TGTGCTGTCACTAGGGGGGGACGGGAGACCCAGTACTTC,CAVTRGGRETQYF,few,TRBV6-1,.,TRBJ2-5
TGTGCCAGCAGCCTGGACAGGCATAGCAATCAGCCCCAGCATTTT,CASSLDRHSNQPQHF,few,TRBV6-6,TRBD1,TRBJ1-5